This entry lists 14 T cell receptor beta chains sequenced from one sample in a study of tissue T cells after allogeneic stem cell transplantation. TCRdb's copy holds only in-frame clones and misses some; the assay was immunoSEQ multiplex PCR. This table holds 48,000 or so clones, 73% found once. Sequencing was carried out using sorted cells pooled from one or two spleens. The receptors were gathered from a pool of C57BL/6 mice in good health.

This clone was recorded a few times. Gene names and germline refer to mouse. The missing CDR3 end, 1 residue past where the read stops, is filled in from the germline J gene. Additional DNA sequences in this sample encode the identical CDR3. V gene TRBV12-2 combines with J gene TRBJ1-3; TRBD1 aligns across 11 bases. Per the germline V gene, CDR1 is SGHLS and CDR2 is HYDKME. CDR3 length: 15 residues. The V gene end was trimmed by 1 base and the J gene end by 2 bases; junction bases not matched to a gene: 0. CDR3 DNA (partial): TGTGCCAGCTCTCTGGGACAGGGGGCTGGAAATACGCTCTAT. As protein: CASSLGQGAGNTLY. In full, the CDR3 is CASSLGQGAGNTLYF.

Turning to this clone: Gene names are mouse gene names. With the read ending 1 residue before the CDR3 end, the germline J gene is used to fill in that end. The rearrangement links TRBV31 to TRBJ2-7; TRBD2 aligns across 12 bases. There are 14 residues in the CDR3. J lost 7 bases, V lost 0 bases, and 4 bases had no gene match. Germline CDR1 reads GKSSPN; CDR2 reads SITVG. The CDR3: CAWSLGLGGLEQYF. The covered CDR3 bases are TGTGCCTGGAGTCTAGGACTGGGGGGGTTGGAACAGTAC.

Of note for this clone: Here the gene names and germline are mouse. The observed sequence ends 1 residue before the CDR3 terminus, with the missing tail filled in from the germline J gene. The chain is built from TRBV5 and TRBJ2-4, with 8 positions matching TRBD2. This CDR3 has 14 residues. Germline V gene lookup returns CDR1 LGHNA and CDR2 YNLKQL (reference sequence). With 2 bases clipped from V and 3 bases from J, the junction kept 1 base outside the gene matches. The covered CDR3 bases are TGTGCCAGCAGCCAATGGGGGGGGCAAAACACCTTGTAC. Translation: CASSQWGGQNTLY. The entire CDR3 sequence reads CASSQWGGQNTLYF.

A note on this clone: Gene names are mouse gene names. The CDR3 goes on 1 residue after the read ends, and that part is filled in from the germline J gene. The rearrangement links TRBV13-3 to TRBJ1-3; possible D gene TRBD1, 5 bases. Germline V gene sequence: CDR1 NNHDY, CDR2 SYVADS. The CDR3 spans 15 residues. V was clipped by 3 bases and J by 4 bases, with 14 bases between them. The CDR3 bases that were read are TGTGCCAGCAGTGGACCCGGGGGGAGGGGAAATACGCTCTAT. Its protein is CASSGPGGRGNTLY. In full, the CDR3 is CASSGPGGRGNTLYF.

This clone was observed a few times. Each gene name is a mouse one. CDR3 bases read: TGTGCCAGCAGCTTTGACTGGGGGGGTAATGAACAGTAC. The encoded protein is CASSFDWGGNEQY. From start to end, the CDR3 is CASSFDWGGNEQYF. This rearrangement joins TRBV3 to TRBJ2-7; TRBD2 agrees at 11 bases. With the read ending 1 residue before the CDR3 end, the germline J gene is used to fill in that end. Germline CDR1 SNHLY, CDR2 FYNGKV (reference sequence). CDR3 length equals 14 residues. With 3 bases clipped from V and 5 bases from J, the junction kept 3 bases outside the gene matches.

As regards this clone: Genes here carry mouse names. The missing CDR3 end, 1 residue past where the read stops, is filled in from the germline J gene. The chain joins TRBV2 to TRBJ2-3; 10 nucleotides match TRBD2. CDR3 length equals 16 residues. CDR1 and CDR2 from the germline V gene are LGHNA and YSYQKL. The V segment lost 0 bases and the J segment 9 bases; nucleotides outside the gene matches: 9. The sequenced part of the CDR3 DNA is TGTGCCAGCAGCCAAGAGAGCCTGGGGGGGCGCGTTACGCTGTAT. The encoded protein is CASSQESLGGRVTLY. The entire CDR3 protein reads CASSQESLGGRVTLYF.

Concerning this clone: Gene and germline names: mouse. Read sequence stops 1 residue before the CDR3 end, and the germline J gene provides the missing end. V and J are TRBV13-2 and TRBJ1-6, with 7 positions matching TRBD1. TRBJ1-6 falls under the ORF class, with uncertain function. The V gene's germline CDR1 is NNHNN and CDR2 SYGAGS (reference sequence). The V gene end was trimmed by 2 bases and the J gene end by 5 bases; junction bases not matched to a gene: 1. CDR3 length: 14 amino acids. The CDR3 protein is CASGEGTDNSPLYF. Incomplete CDR3 DNA: TGTGCCAGCGGTGAGGGGACAGATAATTCGCCCCTCTAC.

A remark on this clone: Gene labels here are mouse ones. Coverage ceases 1 residue before the CDR3 finishes, and the germline J gene fills in the end. This chain connects TRBV29 to TRBJ1-2; 7 bases fit TRBD1. This CDR3 region has 14 residues. V was pared by 7 bases and J by 0 bases, with 5 bases of the junction left unmatched. Germline V gene lookup returns CDR1 MSHET and CDR2 SYDVDS. The sequenced CDR3 bases are TGTGCTAGCACTTCGGGGACAGCAAACTCCGACTACACC. Protein: CASTSGTANSDYT. In full, the CDR3 reads CASTSGTANSDYTF.

A note on this clone: Gene names are mouse gene names. The CDR3 extends 1 residue past the end of the read, so its final part is completed from the germline J gene. This sequence joins TRBV24 and TRBJ1-6; 11 positions agree with TRBD1. TRBJ1-6 is known as an ORF, though its function is uncertain. This CDR3 has 15 residues. Germline V gene lookup returns CDR1 KGHTA and CDR2 FRNEEI. The ends lost 5 bases at V and 7 bases at J; junction bases unmatched: 4. The sequenced CDR3 bases are TGTGCCAGCAGTTGGACAGGGGGCGGGAATTCGCCCCTCTAC. This gives the protein CASSWTGGGNSPLY. The full CDR3 reads CASSWTGGGNSPLYF.

This clone was counted a few times. Gene and germline names: mouse. The CDR3 goes on 1 residue after the read ends, and that part is filled in from the germline J gene. The rearrangement joins TRBV1 to TRBJ1-2; D might be TRBD1 (6 bases). This CDR3 comprises 14 residues. Deletions cut 1 base from V and 2 bases from J, with 8 bases between. Germline CDR1 reads NSQYPW; CDR2 reads LRSPGD (reference sequence). The CDR3 sequence: CTCSAGTANSDYTF. The sequenced part of the CDR3 DNA is TGCACCTGCAGTGCAGGGACAGCTAACTCCGACTACACC.

Turning to this clone: Genes and germline come from the mouse. The CDR3 end is not reached by the read, which stops 1 residue before it; the germline J gene fills it in. This chain uses TRBV13-2 with TRBJ2-1; D may correspond to TRBD1 or TRBD2 (5 bases each). Germline V gene lookup returns CDR1 NNHNN and CDR2 SYGAGS (reference sequence). Between the trimmed V and J ends, which lost 1 base and 1 base, there was a span of 15 bases. The CDR3 length is 17 residues. Incomplete CDR3 DNA: TGTGCCAGCGGTGATTTCGGGGGAAGCCCGAACTATGCTGAGCAGTTC. This gives the protein CASGDFGGSPNYAEQF. The whole CDR3 is CASGDFGGSPNYAEQFF.

Details on this clone: Germline and genes here are mouse. The read gets to within 1 residue of the CDR3 end, and the germline J gene fills in the rest. This chain links TRBV2 with TRBJ2-7; 10 bases map to TRBD2. Trimming removed 3 bases from V and 4 bases from J; junction bases left unmatched: 3. Germline assignment: CDR1 LGHNA and CDR2 YSYQKL. This CDR3 has 14 amino acids. The sequenced CDR3 bases are TGTGCCAGCAGCCAGCCGGGACTGGGGTATGAACAGTAC. Translating it yields CASSQPGLGYEQY. The complete CDR3 reads CASSQPGLGYEQYF.

Turning to this clone: Germline and genes here are mouse. The missing CDR3 end, 1 residue past where the read stops, is filled in from the germline J gene. V usage is TRBV3 and J usage is TRBJ2-5, with a possible D match to TRBD1 (6 bases). Trimming left V 2 bases short and J 6 bases short, with 9 bases between. CDR3 length: 13 amino acids. CDR1 and CDR2 from the germline V gene are SNHLY and FYNGKV (reference sequence). This CDR3 is CASSLQGQDTQYF. The CDR3 DNA, read in part, is TGTGCCAGCAGCTTACAGGGGCAGGACACCCAGTAC.

On this clone: The gene names given are mouse names. Sequencing ends 1 residue short of the CDR3 end; the germline J gene provides the rest. This rearrangement joins TRBV16 to TRBJ2-1; the match to TRBD2 covers 7 bases. Germline V lookup: CDR1 SGHSA, CDR2 FRNQAP. The CDR3 contains 14 residues. J was trimmed by 3 bases and V by 5 bases; bases with no gene match: 4. CDR3 DNA (partial): TGTGCAAGCAGCCCGGACTGGTCCTATGCTGAGCAGTTC. It encodes CASSPDWSYAEQF. The CDR3, in full, reads CASSPDWSYAEQFF.